Below, 15 T cell receptor beta chains from the same sample are listed, as sequenced in a study of cytomegalovirus exposure and HLA in healthy donors. PCR used 60 Vbeta primers and 13 Jbeta primers. TCRdb's table, derived via immunoSEQ multiplex PCR, lists solely in-frame clones and lacks some. The sample carries more than 150,000 clones, roughly 79% recorded once. The sample consisted of PBMCs. The source of these receptors is a man aged 35 to 55 in good health and CMV-seronegative.

The rearrangement uses TRBV4-1 and TRBJ2-2, with 9 bases that match TRBD1. In germline, CDR1 is MGHRA, CDR2 YSYEKL. V shed 1 base, J shed 3 bases, and the junction held 0 bases outside the gene matches. The CDR3 runs 15 residues. CDR3 DNA: TGCGCCAGCAGCCAAGGGGACAGGGACACCGGGGAGCTGTTTTTT. Amino acid sequence: CASSQGDRDTGELFF.

The rearrangement uses TRBV7-9 and TRBJ2-7, with 7 bases fitting TRBD1. J was trimmed by 6 bases and V by 5 bases; bases with no gene match: 1. Germline CDR1 and CDR2: SEHNR and FQNEAQ (reference sequence). This CDR3 contains 11 residues. CDR3 nucleotides: TGTGCCAGCAGCAACAGGGGCGAGCAGTACTTC. Encoded protein: CASSNRGEQYF.

The rearrangement links TRBV18 to TRBJ2-1; TRBD2 aligns across 11 bases. The CDR3 consists of 20 residues. V lost 3 bases and J lost 4; bases outside the gene matches: 17. CDR1 is KGHSH, CDR2 LQKENI, per germline. CDR3 nucleotides: TGTGCCAGCTCACCGATCAAAAATCGACTAGCGGGACGGAATTACAATGAGCAGTTCTTC. It is translated as CASSPIKNRLAGRNYNEQFF.

The count of this clone is one. The CDR3 DNA follows: TGCGCCAGCAGTCCCCTCGGGGGGACCCCCCACGAGCAGTACGTC. This codes for CASSPLGGTPHEQYV. This chain uses TRBV23-1 with TRBJ2-7, with 7 bases that match TRBD2. TRBV23-1 is assigned to the ORF class and has an uncertain function. V trimming: 4 bases; J trimming: 5 bases; junction bases outside the gene matches: 11. The CDR3 covers 15 residues.

The chain carries TRBV27 and TRBJ2-1; 9 bases fit TRBD2. This CDR3 contains 15 residues. Germline CDR1 is MNHEY and CDR2 is SMNVEV (reference sequence). V trimming: 4 bases; J trimming: 8 bases; junction bases outside the gene matches: 9. The chain's CDR3 is CASSSSGIGLDEQFF. The CDR3 DNA reads as TGTGCCAGCAGTTCTAGCGGGATAGGACTCGATGAGCAGTTCTTC.

This chain uses TRBV28 with TRBJ2-3; weak D call: TRBD2 (5 bases). Germline lookup yields CDR1 MDHEN and CDR2 SYDVKM. CDR3 length equals 14 residues. V lost 3 bases and J lost 2, with 9 bases in between. CDR3 in DNA: TGTGCCAGCAGTTTTGCTAGCCACACAGATACGCAGTATTTT. It codes for CASSFASHTDTQYF.

The genes are TRBV20-1 and TRBJ1-2; no definite D call. V gave up 1 base and J gave up 5 bases, with 5 bases separating them. In germline, CDR1 is DFQATT, CDR2 SNEGSKA (reference sequence). The CDR3 consists of 11 residues. CDR3 nucleotides: TGCAGTGCTAGAGGACTTTATGGCTACACCTTC. Its translation is CSARGLYGYTF.

In this sample, this clone turned up a few times. One junction end disagrees with the germline gene, perhaps due to a read error. The J gene is TRBJ2-4, the V gene TRBV2, with D possibly being TRBD2 (6 bases). CDR1 SNHLY and CDR2 FYNNEI come from the germline V gene. The length of the CDR3 is 14 residues. CDR3 DNA sequence: TGTGCCAGCAGTGATCGAGGAGGGAAAAACAGTCAGTACTTC. Translating gives CASSDRGGKNSQYF.

This clone appeared a few times. CDR3 in DNA: TGTGCCAGCAAGAAACTAGCGGGAGATTCGGGGACCCAGTACTTC. Translated, it gives CASKKLAGDSGTQYF. The chain has TRBV6-5 and TRBJ2-5; 11 bases fit TRBD2. Looked up from germline, CDR1 is MNHEY and CDR2 is SVGAGI. V shed 7 bases, J shed 7 bases, and the junction held 11 bases outside the gene matches. The CDR3 length is 15 residues.

The rearrangement joins TRBV5-1 to TRBJ2-5; no clear D. The CDR3 contains 15 residues. Germline loops: CDR1 SGHRS, CDR2 YFSETQ. V dropped 0 bases and J dropped 5 bases, with 14 bases sitting between them. CDR3 nucleotides: TGCGCCAGCAGCTTGGGGAGTTCGAAGGCGGAGACCCAGTACTTC. This sequence encodes CASSLGSSKAETQYF.

J is TRBJ2-1 and V is TRBV19; 11 nucleotides line up with TRBD2. Germline-derived CDR1 and CDR2 are LNHDA and SQIVND (reference sequence). The CDR3 spans 14 residues. V lost 4 bases, J lost 5 bases, and 1 base stayed unmatched. The CDR3 DNA follows: TGTGCCAGTAGTACTAGCGGGGGGAACAATGAGCAGTTCTTC. Its translation: CASSTSGGNNEQFF. Full variable domain (rest looked up from reference TRBV19 and TRBJ2-1): DGGITQSPKYLFRKEGQNVTLSCEQNLNHDAMYWYRQDPGQGLRLIYYSQIVNDFQKGDIAEGYSVSREKKESFPLTVTSAQKNPTAFYLCASSTSGGNNEQFFGPGTRLTVL.

The rearrangement joins TRBV6-5 to TRBJ2-3; unclear D gene. V gave up 6 bases and J gave up 2 bases, with 12 bases separating them. Per the germline V gene, CDR1 is MNHEY and CDR2 is SVGAGI. The CDR3 is 14 residues long. The CDR3 sequence: CASSPREYTDTQYF. CDR3 bases: TGTGCCAGCAGCCCCCGAGAATACACAGATACGCAGTATTTT.

The gene calls are TRBV6-6 and TRBJ2-1; 8 bases are a match to TRBD1. After removal of 5 bases from V and 10 bases from J, the junction contained 10 bases not matched to a gene. Germline lookup yields CDR1 MNHNY and CDR2 SVGAGI (reference sequence). This CDR3 contains 14 residues. The DNA for the CDR3 is TGTGCCAGCAGTAAACAGGGGGAAAGTCGGGAGCAGTTCTTC. It is translated as CASSKQGESREQFF.

The chain joins TRBV28 to TRBJ2-7, with a tentative D call TRBD2 (5 bases). CDR3 size: 13 residues. V shed 5 bases and J shed 3 bases, with 11 bases lying between them. The germline gives CDR1 MDHEN, CDR2 SYDVKM. CDR3 DNA sequence: TGTGCCAGCAGTCGCGGGCCAAGCTACGAGCAGTACGTC. This gives the protein CASSRGPSYEQYV.

Turning to this clone: Germline is not matched at one junction end, which may reflect a read error. The rearrangement links TRBV28 to TRBJ2-6, with a tentative D call TRBD1 (5 bases). CDR1 and CDR2 (germline): MDHEN, SYDVKM. The CDR3 extends over 14 amino acids. The CDR3 DNA follows: TGTGCCAGCAGTACTGGGGTAGGGGCCAACGGCCTGACTTTC. Protein product: CASSTGVGANGLTF.